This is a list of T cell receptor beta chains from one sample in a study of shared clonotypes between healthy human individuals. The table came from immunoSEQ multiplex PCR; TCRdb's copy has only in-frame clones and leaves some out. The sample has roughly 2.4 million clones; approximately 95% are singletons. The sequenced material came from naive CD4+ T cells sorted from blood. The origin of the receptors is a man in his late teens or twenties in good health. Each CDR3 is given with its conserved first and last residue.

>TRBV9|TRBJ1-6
CASSARAGQAYNSPLHF
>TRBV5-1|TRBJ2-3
CASSLQEQGTQYF
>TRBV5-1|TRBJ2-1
CASSYDRQAVNEQFF
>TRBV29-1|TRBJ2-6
CSVPSGSGANVLTF
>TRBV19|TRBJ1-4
CASSLGDNEKLFF
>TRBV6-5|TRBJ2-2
CASSLGLGELFF
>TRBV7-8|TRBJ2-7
CASSVREGAYEQYF
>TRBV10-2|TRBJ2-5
CASSALETQYF
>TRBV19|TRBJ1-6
CASSEGGSPLHF
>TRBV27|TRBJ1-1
CASSLSRGGKNTEAFF
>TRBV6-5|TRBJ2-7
CASSRSGTVPYEQYF
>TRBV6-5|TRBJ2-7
CASSYSHRASYEQYF
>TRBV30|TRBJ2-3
CAWSVEDTQYF
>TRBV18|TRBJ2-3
CASSPPVTLQSTDTQYF
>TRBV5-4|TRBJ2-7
CASSSGTGPYEQYF
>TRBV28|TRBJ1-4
CASSPTTGEKLFF
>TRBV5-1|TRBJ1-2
CASSLGPEEDYGYTF
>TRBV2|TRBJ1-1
CARLWGNTEAFF
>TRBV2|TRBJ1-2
CASSEEAGANYGYTF
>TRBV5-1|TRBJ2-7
CASSSWTGSYEQYF
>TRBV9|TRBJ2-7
CASSSIPEGGEQYF
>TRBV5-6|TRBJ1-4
CASSFLAATNEKLFF
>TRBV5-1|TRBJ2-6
CASSLGLPGGANVLTF
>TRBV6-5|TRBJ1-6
CASSYLQGGGSPLHF
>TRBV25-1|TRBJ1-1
CASTQGASLADTEAFF